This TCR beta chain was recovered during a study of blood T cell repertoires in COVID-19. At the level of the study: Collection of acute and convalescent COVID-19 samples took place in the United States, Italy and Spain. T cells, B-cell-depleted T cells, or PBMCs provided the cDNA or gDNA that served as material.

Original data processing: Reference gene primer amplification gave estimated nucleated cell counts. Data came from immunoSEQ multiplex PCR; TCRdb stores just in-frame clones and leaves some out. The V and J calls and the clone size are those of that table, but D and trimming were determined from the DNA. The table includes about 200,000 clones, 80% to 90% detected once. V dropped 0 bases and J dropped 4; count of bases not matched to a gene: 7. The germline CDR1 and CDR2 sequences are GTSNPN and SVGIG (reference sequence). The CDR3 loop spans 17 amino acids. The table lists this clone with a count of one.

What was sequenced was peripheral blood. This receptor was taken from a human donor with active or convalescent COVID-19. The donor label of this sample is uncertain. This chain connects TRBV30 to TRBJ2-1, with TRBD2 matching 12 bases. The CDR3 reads CAWSVPSGRAGYNEQFF. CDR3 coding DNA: TGTGCCTGGAGTGTACCTAGCGGGAGGGCTGGATACAATGAGCAGTTCTTC.